The rows below give T cell receptor beta chains drawn from one sample of a study of cytomegalovirus exposure and HLA in healthy donors. The table came from immunoSEQ multiplex PCR; TCRdb's copy has only in-frame clones and leaves some out. The sample yields around 40,000 clones, about 80% seen once. Source material: PBMCs. These receptors came from a man under 40 in good health and CMV-seronegative. Each CDR3 is given with its conserved first and last residue. Fields, in order: V gene, J gene, CDR3 length, CDR3 protein.

v_call: TRBV13
j_call: TRBJ2-7
cdr3_length: 17
cdr3_aa: CASSLGGPGTGVHEQYF

v_call: TRBV7-9
j_call: TRBJ1-2
cdr3_length: 13
cdr3_aa: CSSSLLQNYGYTF

v_call: TRBV11-2
j_call: TRBJ2-3
cdr3_length: 15
cdr3_aa: CASSPTLSMADTQYF

v_call: TRBV6-1
j_call: TRBJ1-1
cdr3_length: 13
cdr3_aa: CASSAVKNTEAFF

v_call: TRBV7-2
j_call: TRBJ1-4
cdr3_length: 15
cdr3_aa: CASSDTGLANEKLFF

v_call: TRBV7-2
j_call: TRBJ1-3
cdr3_length: 15
cdr3_aa: CASSLPGQDRNTIYF

v_call: TRBV30
j_call: TRBJ1-2
cdr3_length: 12
cdr3_aa: CAWTSRSYGYTF

v_call: TRBV6-6
j_call: TRBJ2-3
cdr3_length: 13
cdr3_aa: CASSSDSTDTQYF

v_call: TRBV27
j_call: TRBJ1-5
cdr3_length: 14
cdr3_aa: CASSLGQGTQPQHF

v_call: TRBV28
j_call: TRBJ2-6
cdr3_length: 15
cdr3_aa: CASSRDSSGANVLTF

v_call: TRBV9
j_call: TRBJ2-1
cdr3_length: 17
cdr3_aa: CASSVRRQLAAYNEQFF

v_call: TRBV20-1
j_call: TRBJ1-1
cdr3_length: 11
cdr3_aa: CSARGAGGAFF

v_call: TRBV7-6
j_call: TRBJ2-1
cdr3_length: 15
cdr3_aa: CASSPRTSSYNEQFF

v_call: TRBV5-1
j_call: TRBJ1-4
cdr3_length: 15
cdr3_aa: CASSFTGTVNEKLFF

v_call: TRBV19
j_call: TRBJ2-7
cdr3_length: 15
cdr3_aa: CASSKAGLPSYEQYF

v_call: TRBV19
j_call: TRBJ2-3
cdr3_length: 16
cdr3_aa: CASSTLRGRSTDTQYF

v_call: TRBV2
j_call: TRBJ2-7
cdr3_length: 13
cdr3_aa: CASLVLTGYEQYF

v_call: TRBV12-5
j_call: TRBJ2-3
cdr3_length: 15
cdr3_aa: CASGLAGGQGDTQYF

v_call: TRBV6-5
j_call: TRBJ2-1
cdr3_length: 12
cdr3_aa: CASSTGDNEQFF

v_call: TRBV10-3
j_call: TRBJ2-3
cdr3_length: 16
cdr3_aa: CAISEQWSPSTDTQYF

v_call: TRBV4-2
j_call: TRBJ2-3
cdr3_length: 16
cdr3_aa: CASSQDGLDYKDTQYF

v_call: TRBV27
j_call: TRBJ2-2
cdr3_length: 15
cdr3_aa: CASSDTQGFTGELFF

v_call: TRBV27
j_call: TRBJ2-3
cdr3_length: 15
cdr3_aa: CASRGTGLAGDTQYF

v_call: TRBV5-4
j_call: TRBJ2-1
cdr3_length: 16
cdr3_aa: CASSLGLAGGHNEQFF

v_call: TRBV23-1
j_call: TRBJ2-1
cdr3_length: 14
cdr3_aa: CASSRTGGYNEQFF

v_call: TRBV30
j_call: TRBJ1-4
cdr3_length: 15
cdr3_aa: CAWSPGVLRGEKLFF

v_call: TRBV7-2
j_call: TRBJ2-7
cdr3_length: 13
cdr3_aa: CASHPDWPDEQYF

v_call: TRBV7-2
j_call: TRBJ2-5
cdr3_length: 13
cdr3_aa: CASSHGQGETQYF

v_call: TRBV28
j_call: TRBJ2-4
cdr3_length: 11
cdr3_aa: CASSTTHIQYF

v_call: TRBV18
j_call: TRBJ2-7
cdr3_length: 19
cdr3_aa: CASSPFPWLAGRGTYEQYF

v_call: TRBV7-9
j_call: TRBJ1-4
cdr3_length: 16
cdr3_aa: CSSSFGPGQGLEKLFF

v_call: TRBV19
j_call: TRBJ1-1
cdr3_length: 16
cdr3_aa: CASSIVYAGEDTEAFF

v_call: TRBV5-1
j_call: TRBJ2-7
cdr3_length: 16
cdr3_aa: CASSLPTTGPFYEQYF

v_call: TRBV9
j_call: TRBJ2-1
cdr3_length: 15
cdr3_aa: CASSVPPNFNNEQFF

v_call: TRBV18
j_call: TRBJ2-7
cdr3_length: 15
cdr3_aa: CASSPLSGAGYEQYF

v_call: TRBV9
j_call: TRBJ2-7
cdr3_length: 15
cdr3_aa: CASSPRTGGRYEQYF

v_call: TRBV27
j_call: TRBJ1-5
cdr3_length: 13
cdr3_aa: CASSSIREQPQHF

v_call: TRBV28
j_call: TRBJ2-7
cdr3_length: 14
cdr3_aa: CASSLRGGAYEQYF

v_call: TRBV7-9
j_call: TRBJ2-1
cdr3_length: 15
cdr3_aa: CASSLRGRVANEQFF

v_call: TRBV7-9
j_call: TRBJ2-7
cdr3_length: 15
cdr3_aa: CASSRSIGVEDEQYF